The next 31 T cell receptor beta chains were all read from a single sample in a study of coeliac disease. Here immunoSEQ multiplex PCR was the method, and the copy in TCRdb shows in-frame clones only, minus some. The top ten hold less than 3.5% of the sample, which has roughly 1,500 clones, approximately 88% seen once. Sequencing used lymphocytes from the gut lamina propria. Receptor source: a woman between 18 and 29 years old with active celiac disease.

This clone has only a few counts. The chain carries TRBV4-3 and TRBJ1-6; unclear D gene. The CDR3 sequence is 16 residues long. V lost 1 base and J lost 4, with 11 bases in between. Per the germline V gene, CDR1 is LGHNA and CDR2 is YSLEER. The CDR3 DNA follows: TGCGCCAGCAGCCAAGCCTTGAGCTCTTATAATTCACCCCTCCACTTT. Amino acids: CASSQALSSYNSPLHF.

This clone occurred once. In nucleotides, the CDR3 is TGTGCCAGCAGCAAAGAAAGGCGGGCCCCACTTGAGACCCAGTACTTC. Amino acids: CASSKERRAPLETQYF. This sequence joins TRBV21-1 and TRBJ2-5; TRBD2 is taken as the D call from the table, unchecked against the DNA. TRBV21-1 is a known pseudogene. The CDR3 contains 16 residues.

The V gene is TRBV9, the J gene TRBJ1-1, with 10 bases fitting TRBD1. The J segment lost 10 bases and the V segment lost 5 bases, leaving 5 bases of the junction unmatched. Germline CDR1 is SGDLS and CDR2 is YYNGEE. CDR3 length: 12 residues. In nucleotides, the CDR3 is TGTGCCAGCAGTAAATGGACAGGGGGAGCTTTCTTT. Its protein product is CASSKWTGGAFF. The full variable domain, rest sourced from reference TRBV9 and TRBJ1-1, is DSGVTQTPKHLITATGQRVTLRCSPRSGDLSVYWYQQSLDQGLQFLIQYYNGEERAKGNILERFSAQQFPDLHSELNLSSLELGDSALYFCASSKWTGGAFFGQGTRLTVV.

The chain uses TRBV11-3 and TRBJ2-7; 9 bases line up with TRBD1. V lost 3 bases to trimming and J lost 3 bases; unmatched junction nucleotides: 21. This CDR3 is 20 amino acids long. CDR1 SGHNT and CDR2 YENEEA come from the germline V gene. The CDR3 coding sequence is TGTGCCAGCAGCTTCGGTTTTAAGGGCACCGGGACAGGGTATCTCTACGAGCAGTACTTC. Protein product: CASSFGFKGTGTGYLYEQYF.

In this sample, this clone turned up once. The J gene is TRBJ1-1, the V gene TRBV4-2; TRBD1 matches 7 bases. The CDR3 is 14 amino acids. CDR1 is LGHNA and CDR2 is YNFKEQ in the germline V gene. After removal of 1 base from V and 4 bases from J, the junction contained 3 bases not matched to a gene. CDR3 coding DNA: TGTGCCAGCAGCCAAGGACGACAGGGCACTGAAGCTTTCTTT. Translated: CASSQGRQGTEAFF.

The chain carries TRBV7-9 and TRBJ2-7, with TRBD1 matching over 8 bases. The CDR3 sequence is 16 residues long. Per germline, CDR1 SEHNR and CDR2 FQNEAQ (reference sequence). V was clipped by 2 bases and J by 4 bases; unmatched bases: 10. This CDR3 is CASSLSTGGLSYEQYF. CDR3 coding DNA: TGTGCCAGCAGCTTAAGCACAGGGGGACTCTCTTACGAGCAGTACTTC.

The J gene is TRBJ2-7, the V gene TRBV27; 12 bases are shared with TRBD1. Germline CDR1 and CDR2: MNHEY and SMNVEV (reference sequence). This CDR3 has 15 amino acids. Losses at the gene ends were 2 bases for V and 5 bases for J; bases not matched to a gene: 4. CDR3 region: CASSLLGQGAHEQYF. CDR3 coding DNA: TGTGCCAGCAGTTTACTGGGACAGGGGGCCCACGAGCAGTACTTC.

J is TRBJ2-1 and V is TRBV4-1, with 8 bases matching TRBD2. Germline V gene sequence: CDR1 MGHRA, CDR2 YSYEKL. With V trimmed by 0 bases and J by 6 bases, 7 bases remained unmatched. The CDR3 length is 16 residues. The CDR3 reads CASSQEPRLASNEQFF. Written as DNA, the CDR3 is TGCGCCAGCAGCCAAGAACCCCGACTAGCGTCCAATGAGCAGTTCTTC.

The DNA of the CDR3 is TGTGCCAGCAGCGTACGGGTGGACATGAACACTGAAGCTTTCTTT. This translates into CASSVRVDMNTEAFF. The gene calls are TRBV9 and TRBJ1-1, with D perhaps matching TRBD1 (5 bases). CDR1 is SGDLS, CDR2 YYNGEE, per germline. This CDR3 contains 15 residues. V was shortened by 1 base and J by 0 bases, with 10 bases between the two germline ends.

V is TRBV7-8 and J is TRBJ2-7; TRBD2 matches 8 bases. CDR3 length: 16 residues. From germline, CDR1 is SGHVS and CDR2 FQNEAQ. V shed 2 bases, J shed 4 bases, and the junction held 10 bases outside the gene matches. The CDR3 bases are TGTGCCAGCAGCTTAATAAGGCTAGCGGGCGTTTACGAGCAGTACTTC. Translated: CASSLIRLAGVYEQYF.

DNA for the CDR3: TGCAGCGTGGACAACTCCGGGACTAGCGTGGAGCAGTTCTTC. This gives the protein CSVDNSGTSVEQFF. V usage is TRBV29-1 and J usage is TRBJ2-1; 10 bases map to TRBD2. This CDR3 is 14 amino acids long. Looked up from germline, CDR1 is SQVTM and CDR2 is ANQGSEA. V lost 6 bases, J lost 10 bases, and 12 bases stayed unmatched.

V gene TRBV30 combines with J gene TRBJ2-1; 9 nucleotides align to TRBD2. The germline V gene has CDR1 GTSNPN and CDR2 SVGIG (reference sequence). V was clipped by 3 bases and J by 5 bases; unmatched bases: 5. CDR3 length equals 14 residues. The CDR3 spells CAWRLAGAHNEQFF. In nucleotides, the CDR3 is TGTGCCTGGAGATTAGCGGGGGCCCACAATGAGCAGTTCTTC.

This clone was seen just once. The junction departs from the called germline gene at one end, perhaps through a read error. The rearrangement joins TRBV2 to TRBJ1-5, with TRBD1 matching over 8 bases. The CDR3 runs to 13 residues. The V gene's germline CDR1 is SNHLY and CDR2 FYNNEI. For the CDR3, the DNA is TGTGCCGGCAGGACAGGGAACAATCAGCCCCAGCATTTT. Its translation: CAGRTGNNQPQHF.

The chain employs TRBV4-1 and TRBJ2-3, with 8 positions matching TRBD1. V trimming: 1 base; J trimming: 1 base; junction bases outside the gene matches: 10. Germline V gene data show CDR1 as MGHRA and CDR2 as YSYEKL. The CDR3 runs to 18 residues. This CDR3 reads CASSQGAFQGAGTDTQYF. CDR3 sequence (DNA): TGCGCCAGCAGCCAAGGGGCCTTCCAGGGGGCAGGCACAGATACGCAGTATTTT.

The chain uses TRBV5-4 and TRBJ2-1; TRBD2 matches 9 bases. Germline CDR1 SGHNT, CDR2 YYREEE (reference sequence). Trimming at V came to 4 bases and at J to 4 bases, leaving 9 bases not matched to a gene. This CDR3 is built from 16 residues. CDR3 coding DNA: TGTGCCAGCAGCCTAGGTCTAGCGGGACTATACAATGAGCAGTTCTTC. As protein: CASSLGLAGLYNEQFF.

This chain links TRBV4-2 with TRBJ2-7, with TRBD2 matching over 15 bases. With 3 bases clipped from V and 5 bases from J, the junction kept 2 bases outside the gene matches. Germline V gene sequence: CDR1 LGHNA, CDR2 YNFKEQ. The CDR3 length is 15 residues. The CDR3 bases are TGTGCCAGCAGCCAGGGACTAGCGGGAGGCCACGAGCAGTACTTC. It encodes CASSQGLAGGHEQYF.

The gene calls are TRBV5-1 and TRBJ1-2; the D is unclear. The V end was cut by 2 bases, the J end by 2 bases, with 10 bases between. Germline V lookup: CDR1 SGHRS, CDR2 YFSETQ. CDR3 size: 14 residues. CDR3 DNA sequence: TGCGCCAGCAGCTTCCCTGGCAAAAACTATGGCTACACCTTC. This codes for CASSFPGKNYGYTF.

J is TRBJ2-3 and V is TRBV9, with TRBD1 identical over 7 bases. J gave up 6 bases and V 0 bases, and 4 bases lay outside the gene matches. Germline CDR1 is SGDLS and CDR2 is YYNGEE. This CDR3 is 14 amino acids long. The chain's CDR3 is CASSVDPTGDTQYF. CDR3 nucleotide sequence: TGTGCCAGCAGCGTAGATCCGACAGGGGATACGCAGTATTTT.

J is TRBJ2-7 and V is TRBV6-6, with 9 positions matching TRBD1. Trimming removed 5 bases from V and 4 bases from J; junction bases left unmatched: 6. The CDR3 length is 14 residues. Germline V gene lookup returns CDR1 MNHNY and CDR2 SVGAGI (reference sequence). As DNA, the CDR3 is TGTGCCAGCAGTCAACAGGGGGCGGGGTACGAGCAGTACTTC. It translates to CASSQQGAGYEQYF.

The V gene is TRBV6-6, the J gene TRBJ2-1; 7 nucleotides match TRBD2. Germline CDR1 MNHNY, CDR2 SVGAGI (reference sequence). V shed 10 bases, J shed 3 bases, and the junction held 6 bases outside the gene matches. The CDR3 sequence is 13 residues long. CDR3: CAIASGGYNEQFF. In nucleotides, the CDR3 is TGTGCCATCGCTAGCGGCGGCTACAATGAGCAGTTCTTC.

The V gene is TRBV19, the J gene TRBJ1-1; D uncertain. Between the trimmed V and J ends, which lost 3 bases and 0 bases, there was a span of 8 bases. Germline V gene data show CDR1 as LNHDA and CDR2 as SQIVND (reference sequence). The CDR3 runs 14 residues. The CDR3 reads CASSIMFMNTEAFF. DNA of the CDR3: TGTGCCAGTAGTATCATGTTCATGAACACTGAAGCTTTCTTT.

The CDR3 DNA reads as TGTGCCAGCAGCCCTAGAGGAGGGAGAAACACTGAAGCTTTCTTT. It codes for CASSPRGGRNTEAFF. The chain links TRBV7-3 to TRBJ1-1; D gene unclear. Per germline, CDR1 SGHTA and CDR2 FQGTGA. The V end lost 5 bases, the J end lost 2 bases, and 15 bases lay between the germline ends. The CDR3 totals 15 residues.

The rearrangement joins TRBV11-1 to TRBJ2-3; no reliable D call. The CDR3 totals 15 residues. The germline V gene has CDR1 SGHAT and CDR2 FQDESV (reference sequence). Trimming pared 5 bases from V and 1 base from J, leaving 13 bases between. The CDR3 reads CASSPDIIRTDTQYF. The CDR3 nucleotides are TGTGCCAGCAGCCCCGACATAATTCGCACAGATACGCAGTATTTT.

V gene TRBV5-5 combines with J gene TRBJ2-7; 7 bases are shared with TRBD2. J was trimmed by 5 bases and V by 2 bases; bases with no gene match: 7. The CDR3 runs to 14 residues. Germline V CDR1 and CDR2: SGHKS, YYEKEE (reference sequence). The CDR3 coding sequence is TGTGCCAGCAGCTTCGGCGGGAGTAAGAACGAGCAGTACTTC. Protein: CASSFGGSKNEQYF.

The rearrangement joins TRBV27 to TRBJ1-1; tentative D call: TRBD1 (6 bases). The germline V and J ends were trimmed by 6 bases and 5 bases, with 22 bases remaining between them. Germline loops: CDR1 MNHEY, CDR2 SMNVEV (reference sequence). The CDR3 is 16 amino acids. The CDR3 DNA reads as TGTGCCAGCAGCCTCGACCCTACAGGGAGGGGTACTGAAGCTTTCTTT. This encodes CASSLDPTGRGTEAFF.

The V call is TRBV19, the J call TRBJ2-7; 13 nucleotides line up with TRBD2. The CDR3 runs 18 residues. Germline V gene data show CDR1 as LNHDA and CDR2 as SQIVND (reference sequence). J was trimmed by 0 bases and V by 5 bases; bases with no gene match: 10. For the CDR3, the DNA is TGTGCCAGTAGTCTAACGACTAGCGGGAGGCCTAGCTCCTACGAGCAGTACTTC. It yields the protein CASSLTTSGRPSSYEQYF.

The V gene is TRBV9, the J gene TRBJ2-7; 10 nucleotides agree with TRBD2. The CDR3 length is 15 residues. Germline assignment: CDR1 SGDLS and CDR2 YYNGEE. The ends lost 0 bases at V and 6 bases at J; junction bases unmatched: 6. CDR3 nucleotides: TGTGCCAGCAGCGTAGAGCTAGCGGGAGTAGGCGAGCAGTACTTC. The encoded protein is CASSVELAGVGEQYF.

V gene TRBV7-6 combines with J gene TRBJ2-2, with 8 positions matching TRBD2. Unmatched junction bases numbered 3, after V lost 5 bases and J lost 1 base. This CDR3 spans 15 amino acids. Germline V gene lookup returns CDR1 SGHVS and CDR2 FNYEAQ. The DNA for the CDR3 is TGTGCCAGCAGCCCCCGGGGGGGGAACACCGGGGAGCTGTTTTTT. Translating gives CASSPRGGNTGELFF.

This chain links TRBV19 with TRBJ2-3; D possibly corresponds to TRBD2 (6 bases). Trimming took off 4 bases at V and 3 bases at J, with 17 bases between the two ends. The length of the CDR3 is 16 residues. The germline CDR1 and CDR2 sequences are LNHDA and SQIVND (reference sequence). CDR3 region: CASSTQDTRGTDTQYF. The CDR3 DNA reads TGTGCCAGTAGTACTCAGGATACCCGGGGGACAGATACGCAGTATTTT.

The chain recombines TRBV4-1 with TRBJ2-2, with 7 bases that match TRBD1. The CDR3 has 15 amino acids. J was trimmed by 7 bases and V by 3 bases; bases with no gene match: 8. The germline CDR1 and CDR2 sequences are MGHRA and YSYEKL. The CDR3 DNA reads TGCGCCAGCAGCCACCGGGACAGCTACGTCGGGGAGCTGTTTTTT. It is translated as CASSHRDSYVGELFF.

The chain recombines TRBV9 with TRBJ1-3, with a possible D match to TRBD1 (6 bases). The ends were cut back, 1 base at V and 0 bases at J, with 20 bases in the middle. CDR3 length: 19 residues. Per the germline V gene, CDR1 is SGDLS and CDR2 is YYNGEE. The CDR3 loop reads CASSVQPTQGLSSGNTIYF. The CDR3 bases are TGTGCCAGCAGCGTACAGCCTACACAGGGCCTTAGCTCTGGAAACACCATATATTTT. The full variable domain, rest sourced from reference TRBV9 and TRBJ1-3, is DSGVTQTPKHLITATGQRVTLRCSPRSGDLSVYWYQQSLDQGLQFLIQYYNGEERAKGNILERFSAQQFPDLHSELNLSSLELGDSALYFCASSVQPTQGLSSGNTIYFGEGSWLTVV.